This TCR beta chain stems from a study of blood T cells in healthy people across ages. This clonotype was detected once. The authors ran a second PCR of roughly 6 to 11 cycles using a sample-barcoded 5' primer and a J-beta primer mix. TCRdb recomputed calls from the 5' RACE reads with MiXCR, one row per CDR3 protein. The sample includes around 800,000 distinct CDR3 sequences, under 30% of them seen just once. CDR3 length equals 14 residues. V shed 6 bases, J shed 6 bases, and the junction held 6 bases outside the gene matches. Germline V CDR1 and CDR2: SGHKS, YYEKEE (reference sequence). The same data also went into a second study, on T cells of mothers and their children. That paper adds: The overlap seen between related mothers and children slightly exceeded that of unrelated pairs, though not significantly.

This receptor was obtained from a boy aged 5-17 years in good health. The sample was blood. The chain links TRBV5-5 to TRBJ2-3; 11 nucleotides agree with TRBD2. In DNA form, the CDR3 reads TGTGCCAGCACAAGACTAGCGGGGTTTGATACGCAGTATTTT. Translation: CASTRLAGFDTQYF.